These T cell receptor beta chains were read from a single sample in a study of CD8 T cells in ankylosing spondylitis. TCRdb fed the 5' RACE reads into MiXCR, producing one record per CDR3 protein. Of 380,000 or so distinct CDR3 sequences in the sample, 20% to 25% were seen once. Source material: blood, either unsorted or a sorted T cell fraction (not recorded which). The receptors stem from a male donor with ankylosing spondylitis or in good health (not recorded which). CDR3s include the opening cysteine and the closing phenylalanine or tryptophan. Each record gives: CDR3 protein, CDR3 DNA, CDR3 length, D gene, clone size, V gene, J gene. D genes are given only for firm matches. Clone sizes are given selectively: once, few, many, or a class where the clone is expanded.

CDR3 protein: CASATAGGRNIQYF
CDR3 DNA: TGTGCCAGCGCTACTGCGGGGGGGAGGAACATTCAGTACTTC
CDR3 length: 14
D gene: TRBD2
clone size: NA
V gene: TRBV27
J gene: TRBJ2-4

CDR3 protein: CASSLDLSSAFF
CDR3 DNA: TGTGCCAGCAGCTTAGATCTGTCCAGTGCTTTCTTT
CDR3 length: 12
D gene: NA
clone size: NA
V gene: TRBV11-2
J gene: TRBJ1-1

CDR3 protein: CASSVSFGGRVKNIQYF
CDR3 DNA: TGCGCCAGCAGTGTTAGTTTCGGGGGGCGAGTCAAAAACATTCAGTACTTC
CDR3 length: 17
D gene: NA
clone size: NA
V gene: TRBV10-2
J gene: TRBJ2-4

CDR3 protein: CASSPTGLATDTQYF
CDR3 DNA: TGTGCCAGCAGTCCTACGGGACTAGCGACAGATACGCAGTATTTT
CDR3 length: 15
D gene: TRBD2
clone size: few
V gene: TRBV6-1
J gene: TRBJ2-3

CDR3 protein: CSAELTGSYNEQFF
CDR3 DNA: TGCAGTGCCGAACTGACAGGCTCCTACAATGAGCAGTTCTTC
CDR3 length: 14
D gene: NA
clone size: NA
V gene: TRBV20-1
J gene: TRBJ2-1

CDR3 protein: CSAAEGAGYNEQFF
CDR3 DNA: TGCAGTGCTGCGGAAGGAGCGGGGTACAATGAGCAGTTCTTC
CDR3 length: 14
D gene: TRBD2
clone size: few
V gene: TRBV20-1
J gene: TRBJ2-1

CDR3 protein: CASSDPQGISYEQYF
CDR3 DNA: TGTGCCAGCAGTGACCCGCAGGGAATTTCCTACGAGCAGTACTTC
CDR3 length: 15
D gene: NA
clone size: few
V gene: TRBV6-4
J gene: TRBJ2-7

CDR3 protein: CSAGRTGFSYEQYF
CDR3 DNA: TGCAGTGCTGGGAGGACAGGGTTCTCCTACGAGCAGTACTTC
CDR3 length: 14
D gene: TRBD1
clone size: NA
V gene: TRBV20-1
J gene: TRBJ2-7

CDR3 protein: CASSLVAPYNEQFF
CDR3 DNA: TGCGCCAGCAGCTTGGTTGCGCCTTACAATGAGCAGTTCTTC
CDR3 length: 14
D gene: NA
clone size: many
V gene: TRBV5-1
J gene: TRBJ2-1

CDR3 protein: CASSAGGGYEQFF
CDR3 DNA: TGTGCCAGCAGCGCCGGGGGTGGGTATGAGCAGTTCTTC
CDR3 length: 13
D gene: NA
clone size: few
V gene: TRBV5-4
J gene: TRBJ2-1

CDR3 protein: CASSLAGLDTEAFF
CDR3 DNA: TGTGCCAGCAGCTTGGCTGGGTTGGACACTGAAGCTTTCTTT
CDR3 length: 14
D gene: NA
clone size: NA
V gene: TRBV5-6
J gene: TRBJ1-1

CDR3 protein: CASSHSPQGPGVSYEQYF
CDR3 DNA: TGCGCCAGCAGCCATTCCCCCCAAGGCCCAGGGGTTTCCTACGAGCAGTACTTC
CDR3 length: 18
D gene: NA
clone size: NA
V gene: TRBV4-1
J gene: TRBJ2-7

CDR3 protein: CASSQEGQLEDFSSYNEQFF
CDR3 DNA: TGTGCCAGCAGCCAAGAAGGGCAGCTAGAGGATTTTAGCTCCTACAATGAGCAGTTCTTC
CDR3 length: 20
D gene: NA
clone size: NA
V gene: TRBV4-2
J gene: TRBJ2-1

CDR3 protein: CASSLRRAGVSYNEQFF
CDR3 DNA: TGTGCCAGCAGCTTACGGAGGGCCGGGGTCTCCTACAATGAGCAGTTCTTC
CDR3 length: 17
D gene: NA
clone size: few
V gene: TRBV5-6
J gene: TRBJ2-1

CDR3 protein: CAISWNYGYTF
CDR3 DNA: TGTGCCATCAGTTGGAACTATGGCTACACCTTC
CDR3 length: 11
D gene: NA
clone size: NA
V gene: TRBV10-3
J gene: TRBJ1-2

CDR3 protein: CATSGLAGGLLVHEQYF
CDR3 DNA: TGCGCCACCTCGGGACTAGCGGGGGGGCTTCTGGTCCACGAGCAGTACTTC
CDR3 length: 17
D gene: TRBD2
clone size: few
V gene: TRBV10-2
J gene: TRBJ2-7

CDR3 protein: CASSQAASGGALNTGELFF
CDR3 DNA: TGTGCCAGCAGCCAAGCGGCGAGCGGGGGGGCCTTGAACACCGGGGAGCTGTTTTTT
CDR3 length: 19
D gene: TRBD2
clone size: medium-sized
V gene: TRBV3-1
J gene: TRBJ2-2

CDR3 protein: CASSYSRYTSYEQYF
CDR3 DNA: TGTGCCAGCAGTTACTCGAGATACACTTCCTACGAGCAGTACTTC
CDR3 length: 15
D gene: NA
clone size: NA
V gene: TRBV6-5
J gene: TRBJ2-7

CDR3 protein: CASSWRSASYEQYF
CDR3 DNA: TGTGCCAGCTCTTGGCGATCGGCCTCCTACGAGCAGTACTTC
CDR3 length: 14
D gene: NA
clone size: few
V gene: TRBV27
J gene: TRBJ2-7

CDR3 protein: CASSEGVGGYNEQFF
CDR3 DNA: TGTGCCAGCAGTGAAGGCGTGGGGGGGTACAATGAGCAGTTCTTC
CDR3 length: 15
D gene: TRBD2
clone size: NA
V gene: TRBV6-1
J gene: TRBJ2-1

CDR3 protein: CASSALGEGDSPLHF
CDR3 DNA: TGTGCCAGCAGTGCCCTTGGGGAGGGAGATTCACCCCTCCACTTT
CDR3 length: 15
D gene: NA
clone size: few
V gene: TRBV12-3/TRBV12-4
J gene: TRBJ1-6

CDR3 protein: CASSFAGYPTDTQYF
CDR3 DNA: TGTGCCAGCAGTTTCGCCGGCTACCCCACAGATACGCAGTATTTT
CDR3 length: 15
D gene: NA
clone size: NA
V gene: TRBV12-3/TRBV12-4
J gene: TRBJ2-3

CDR3 protein: CSSPQGAGQLNEQFF
CDR3 DNA: TGCAGTTCGCCGCAAGGGGCAGGGCAACTTAATGAGCAGTTCTTC
CDR3 length: 15
D gene: NA
clone size: NA
V gene: TRBV20-1
J gene: TRBJ2-1

CDR3 protein: CASSLDRGWTEAFF
CDR3 DNA: TGCGCCAGCAGCTTGGACAGGGGTTGGACTGAAGCTTTCTTT
CDR3 length: 14
D gene: TRBD1
clone size: many
V gene: TRBV5-1
J gene: TRBJ1-1

CDR3 protein: CASSLAKVLLTGPTDTQYF
CDR3 DNA: TGCGCCAGCAGCTTGGCCAAGGTCCTACTGACGGGACCCACAGATACGCAGTATTTT
CDR3 length: 19
D gene: NA
clone size: NA
V gene: TRBV5-1
J gene: TRBJ2-3

CDR3 protein: CASTRFSTPYEQYF
CDR3 DNA: TGTGCCAGCACGCGGTTTAGTACTCCCTACGAGCAGTACTTC
CDR3 length: 14
D gene: NA
clone size: NA
V gene: TRBV7-6
J gene: TRBJ2-7

CDR3 protein: CASGRPGEGSLSYEQYF
CDR3 DNA: TGTGCCAGCGGTAGACCCGGGGAGGGGTCCCTTTCCTACGAGCAGTACTTC
CDR3 length: 17
D gene: TRBD2
clone size: few
V gene: TRBV2
J gene: TRBJ2-7

CDR3 protein: CAYQRGGPDTQYF
CDR3 DNA: TGTGCCTATCAGCGGGGGGGCCCAGATACGCAGTATTTT
CDR3 length: 13
D gene: TRBD2
clone size: NA
V gene: TRBV30
J gene: TRBJ2-3

CDR3 protein: CASSARLAGAYEQYF
CDR3 DNA: TGTGCCAGCAGTGCCCGACTAGCGGGAGCCTACGAGCAGTACTTC
CDR3 length: 15
D gene: TRBD2
clone size: NA
V gene: TRBV27
J gene: TRBJ2-7

CDR3 protein: CASSSGGLNEQFF
CDR3 DNA: TGTGCCAGCAGCTCGGGGGGGTTGAATGAGCAGTTCTTC
CDR3 length: 13
D gene: TRBD2
clone size: few
V gene: TRBV5-6
J gene: TRBJ2-1

CDR3 protein: CASSVDGGVVGEQYF
CDR3 DNA: TGTGCCAGCAGCGTAGATGGGGGCGTCGTAGGGGAGCAGTACTTC
CDR3 length: 15
D gene: NA
clone size: NA
V gene: TRBV9
J gene: TRBJ2-7

CDR3 protein: CASSPYATGNEKLFF
CDR3 DNA: TGTGCCAGCAGCCCCTACGCGACTGGAAATGAAAAACTGTTTTTT
CDR3 length: 15
D gene: NA
clone size: few
V gene: TRBV7-9
J gene: TRBJ1-4

CDR3 protein: CASSGGWGRLDTQYF
CDR3 DNA: TGTGCCAGCAGTGGGGGTTGGGGCAGACTCGATACGCAGTATTTT
CDR3 length: 15
D gene: NA
clone size: few
V gene: TRBV25-1
J gene: TRBJ2-3